This entry lists 13 T cell receptor beta chains sequenced from one sample in a study of T cell repertoires in cytomegalovirus infection. MiXCR was run by TCRdb on the reads, yielding one entry per CDR3 protein. Among about a million distinct CDR3 sequences listed, roughly a third were seen once. What these receptors recognize is not known. The source material was cultured CD8+ T cells from PBMCs, sampled from culture after CMV antigen stimulation. The receptors here all came from a human donor in good health (CMV status not recorded). Some clones in this sample may be carry-over from other donors' samples.

This clonotype showed up just a few times. The gene calls are TRBV27 and TRBJ1-6; a weak D match, TRBD1 (5 bases). The V end lost 0 bases, the J end lost 8 bases, and 11 bases lay between the germline ends. The CDR3 consists of 15 residues. Germline V lookup: CDR1 MNHEY, CDR2 SMNVEV (reference sequence). The DNA for the CDR3 is TGTGCCAGCAGTTTATCCGGGGCGGGGTATTCACCCCTCCACTTT. Translating it yields CASSLSGAGYSPLHF.

This chain links TRBV2 with TRBJ2-2; 8 bases are shared with TRBD2. The J segment lost 3 bases and the V segment lost 6 bases, leaving 12 bases of the junction unmatched. The CDR3 loop spans 17 amino acids. CDR1 is SNHLY and CDR2 is FYNNEI in the germline V gene. Written as DNA, the CDR3 is TGTGCCAGCAGCAGACATCAAAGCGGGGGCGACACCGGGGAGCTGTTTTTT. Translating it yields CASSRHQSGGDTGELFF.

This clonotype has more than one count but fewer than ten. The chain carries TRBV6-5 and TRBJ1-1; possibly TRBD1 for D (5 bases). V lost 9 bases to trimming and J lost 3 bases, with 20 bases between them. The germline V gene encodes CDR1 MNHEY and CDR2 SVGAGI. The CDR3 spans 15 residues. DNA for the CDR3: TGTGCCAGTACAACCCCCCGGGGGGAACACACTGAAGCTTTCTTT. This translates into CASTTPRGEHTEAFF.

A note on this clonotype: Since a much larger clone is just one base distant, this may be a read error. V is TRBV7-9 and J is TRBJ1-1; 9 bases agree with TRBD1. The CDR3 is made up of 15 amino acids. Germline values: CDR1 SEHNR, CDR2 FQNEAQ (reference sequence). The V and J ends lost 4 bases and 0 bases, in that order; junction bases with no gene match: 3. CDR3 amino acids: CASSSHRGLNTEAFF. As DNA, the CDR3 is TGTGCCAGCAGCTCCCACAGGGGGCTGAACACTGAAGCTTTCTTT.

This clonotype has ten or more counts. This chain joins TRBV7-2 and TRBJ2-1; the match to TRBD2 covers 11 bases. The V and J ends lost 5 bases and 0 bases, in that order; junction bases with no gene match: 12. The length of the CDR3 is 19 residues. Germline CDR1 reads SGHTA; CDR2 reads FQGNSA. The DNA for the CDR3 is TGTGCCAGCAGCCTAAGAGCACTAGCGGGGGTCCTCTCCTACAATGAGCAGTTCTTC. Translation gives CASSLRALAGVLSYNEQFF.

The rearrangement links TRBV11-3 to TRBJ2-7; D perhaps matches TRBD1 (6 bases). Trimming left V 3 bases short and J 0 bases short, with 15 bases between. This CDR3 is 16 amino acids long. Germline lookup yields CDR1 SGHNT and CDR2 YENEEA. CDR3 region: CASSLLPGEYSYEQYF. The CDR3 DNA sequence: TGTGCCAGCAGCTTGCTCCCAGGGGAATACTCCTACGAGCAGTACTTC. The complete variable domain, with remaining parts taken from reference TRBV11-3 and TRBJ2-7, reads EAGVVQSPRYKIIEKKQPVAFWCNPISGHNTLYWYLQNLGQGPELLIRYENEEAVDDSQLPKDRFSAERLKGVDSTLKIQPAELGDSAVYLCASSLLPGEYSYEQYFGPGTRLTVT.

The V gene is TRBV25-1, the J gene TRBJ2-3; TRBD2 agrees at 8 bases. V shed 4 bases, J shed 7 bases, and the junction held 7 bases outside the gene matches. From germline, CDR1 is MGHDK and CDR2 SYGVNS. The CDR3 is made up of 14 amino acids. The CDR3 nucleotides read TGTGCCAGCAGTGGAACGGGGGGGCGGCATACGCAGTATTTT. Translated: CASSGTGGRHTQYF. Full variable domain (remainder filled in from reference TRBV25-1 and TRBJ2-3): EADIYQTPRYLVIGTGKKITLECSQTMGHDKMYWYQQDPGMELHLIHYSYGVNSTEKGDLSSESTVSRIRTEHFPLTLESARPSHTSQYLCASSGTGGRHTQYFGPGTRLTVL.

The chain couples TRBV7-9 to TRBJ1-2; D is unclear. The CDR3 has 14 residues. Per germline, CDR1 SEHNR and CDR2 FQNEAQ (reference sequence). V dropped 4 bases and J dropped 8 bases, with 17 bases sitting between them. CDR3 in DNA: TGTGCCAGCAGCTCAGGAAGGGTACTAGGAGGCTACACCTTC. It specifies CASSSGRVLGGYTF.

The chain couples TRBV19 to TRBJ1-5; D is uncertain. The V and J ends lost 5 bases and 0 bases respectively, with 8 bases between them. The CDR3 is made up of 14 amino acids. Germline V gene data show CDR1 as LNHDA and CDR2 as SQIVND (reference sequence). CDR3 sequence: CASSWEPSNQPQHF. In nucleotides, the CDR3 is TGTGCCAGTAGTTGGGAACCTAGCAATCAGCCCCAGCATTTT.

This clonotype has only a few counts. This sequence joins TRBV28 and TRBJ1-6; D is possibly TRBD1 (5 bases). The CDR3 is made up of 15 amino acids. Trimming removed 7 bases from V and 9 bases from J, with 19 bases in between. Germline CDR1 MDHEN, CDR2 SYDVKM. The CDR3 DNA sequence: TGTGCCAGCAATTTTGGGGGGTCCCTGGGTTCACCCCTCCACTTT. This gives the protein CASNFGGSLGSPLHF.

This clonotype appeared a few times. The V call is TRBV7-2, the J call TRBJ1-5; perhaps TRBD1 as D (5 bases). Trimming took 1 base from V and 2 from J, leaving 15 bases between them. There are 17 residues in the CDR3. Germline lookup yields CDR1 SGHTA and CDR2 FQGNSA. Written as DNA, the CDR3 is TGTGCCAGCAGCTTAGGGGGTGGGGGAAGGGGCAATCAGCCCCAGCATTTT. Amino acids: CASSLGGGGRGNQPQHF.

V gene TRBV7-2 combines with J gene TRBJ1-2, with 9 bases fitting TRBD1. J was trimmed by 3 bases and V by 5 bases; bases with no gene match: 7. This CDR3 contains 15 residues. The germline CDR1 and CDR2 sequences are SGHTA and FQGNSA. The CDR3 region has the DNA TGTGCCAGCAGCGCGTGGACAGGGGAATACTATGGCTACACCTTC. As protein: CASSAWTGEYYGYTF.

V and J are TRBV20-1 and TRBJ2-7; 10 bases match TRBD2. CDR1 DFQATT and CDR2 SNEGSKA come from the germline V gene (reference sequence). Trimming at V came to 1 base and at J to 0 bases, leaving 0 bases not matched to a gene. This CDR3 is built from 14 residues. The CDR3 here is CSARGTSGSYEQYV. Here the CDR3 DNA reads TGCAGTGCTAGAGGGACTAGCGGCTCCTACGAGCAGTACGTC.